Sequencing of this T cell receptor beta chain was carried out in a study of CD8+CD57+ T cells in acquired aplastic anemia. CDR3 and TCR beta VDJ profiling relied on genomic DNA as the template. TCRdb processed the reads anew with MiXCR; each CDR3 protein has one entry. The table includes approximately 180,000 distinct CDR3 sequences, about 60% detected once. Germline trimming cut 8 bases from V and 12 bases from J; bases unmatched to any gene: 11. Germline V CDR1 and CDR2: ENHRY, SYGVKD. CDR3 length: 14 residues. Only patients with CD8+CD57+ cell expansion on flow cytometry were chosen for sequencing.

The TCR was taken from a human donor with aplastic anemia. Sequencing input: sorted CD4+, CD8+, or CD8+CD57+ T cells (not recorded which) from PBMCs. The V gene is TRBV10-3, the J gene TRBJ2-1, with 12 bases identical to TRBD2. For the CDR3, the DNA is TGTGCCATCCTCGCTAGCGGGGGGGCAGGGGGGCAGTTCTTC. Amino acids: CAILASGGAGGQFF.